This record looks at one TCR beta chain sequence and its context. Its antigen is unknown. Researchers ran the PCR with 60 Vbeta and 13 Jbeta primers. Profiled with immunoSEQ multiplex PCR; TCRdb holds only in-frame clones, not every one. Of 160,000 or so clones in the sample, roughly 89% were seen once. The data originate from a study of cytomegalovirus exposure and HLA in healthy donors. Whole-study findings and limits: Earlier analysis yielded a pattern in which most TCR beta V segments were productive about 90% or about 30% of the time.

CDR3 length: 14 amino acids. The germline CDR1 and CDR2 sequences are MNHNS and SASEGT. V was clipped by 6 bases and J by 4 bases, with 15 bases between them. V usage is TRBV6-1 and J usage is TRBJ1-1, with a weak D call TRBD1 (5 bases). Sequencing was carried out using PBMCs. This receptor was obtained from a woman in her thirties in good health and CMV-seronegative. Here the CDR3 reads CASRRTGVSTEAFF. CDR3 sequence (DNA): TGTGCCAGCAGACGTACAGGAGTGAGCACTGAAGCTTTCTTT.